These 5 T cell receptor beta chains share one sample of origin, sequenced in a study of human T cells and chemical hapten exposure. The total RNA was obtained from whole blood that was not fractionated. Unique molecular identifiers were linked by the library to individual cDNA molecules. Via MiXCR, TCRdb re-called the reads, giving one row per CDR3 protein. The sample lists 95,000 to 150,000 distinct CDR3 sequences, over 6.5% occurring once. Material: whole blood. The receptors were sampled from a human donor in good health. Some clones in this sample may be carry-over from other donors' samples.

At least ten counts were recorded for this clonotype. The chain couples TRBV20-1 to TRBJ1-2; the D is unclear. V lost 5 bases and J lost 1, with 14 bases in between. This CDR3 has 14 residues. The germline V gene has CDR1 DFQATT and CDR2 SNEGSKA (reference sequence). The CDR3 DNA sequence: TGCAGTGCTCTAGCAGTACAGATTAACTATGGCTACACCTTC. This encodes CSALAVQINYGYTF.

There are a few counts of this clonotype. This chain links TRBV12-3 or TRBV12-4 with TRBJ2-7; 9 positions agree with TRBD1. The CDR3 loop spans 14 amino acids. The V and J ends lost 2 bases and 6 bases, in that order; junction bases with no gene match: 5. CDR3 DNA sequence: TGTGCCAGCAGTTTAACAGGACAGGGGACCGAGCAGTACTTC. Residues: CASSLTGQGTEQYF.

This clonotype was observed many times. The V gene is TRBV25-1, the J gene TRBJ1-1; TRBD1 matches at 7 bases. V lost 2 bases and J lost 5; bases outside the gene matches: 8. Germline V gene sequence: CDR1 MGHDK, CDR2 SYGVNS. The CDR3 loop spans 15 amino acids. Written as DNA, the CDR3 is TGTGCCAGCAGTGAAATGTACAGGGGCAGGACTGAAGCTTTCTTT. Translating it yields CASSEMYRGRTEAFF.

V is TRBV7-2 and J is TRBJ2-7, with 15 bases aligning to TRBD2. Looked up from germline, CDR1 is SGHTA and CDR2 is FQGNSA. With V trimmed by 3 bases and J by 6 bases, 9 bases remained unmatched. There are 17 residues in the CDR3. The CDR3 protein is CASSFTKLGLAGGEQYF. CDR3 in DNA: TGTGCCAGCAGCTTCACTAAACTGGGACTAGCGGGAGGCGAGCAGTACTTC.

This clonotype appeared a few times. The chain employs TRBV6-5 and TRBJ2-3; TRBD2 matches 12 bases. This CDR3 has 14 amino acids. V dropped 5 bases and J dropped 6; count of bases not matched to a gene: 3. Per the germline V gene, CDR1 is MNHEY and CDR2 is SVGAGI. The chain's CDR3 is CASSETSGRDTQYF. CDR3 DNA: TGTGCCAGCAGTGAAACTAGCGGGAGGGATACGCAGTATTTT.